Shown below are 11 T cell receptor beta chains from a single sample sequenced in a study of radiation and T cells in renal cell carcinoma. This table comes from immunoSEQ multiplex PCR, and its TCRdb copy is limited to in-frame clones, with some not included. The sample records fewer than 150,000 clones, about 88% being singletons. The time point denotes: blood 2 weeks post-SBRT. Treatment meaning: 15 Gy SBRT to primary tumor, nephrectomy 4 weeks later. Sequenced here: blood, sampled from a patient whose treatment included radiotherapy and nephrectomy. These receptors came from a woman in her sixties or seventies with renal cell carcinoma.

The V and J genes are TRBV15 and TRBJ1-5, with a weak D call TRBD1 (6 bases). The germline gives CDR1 LNHNV, CDR2 YYDKDF (reference sequence). The CDR3 spans 15 residues. V lost 5 bases, J lost 1 base, and 12 bases lay in between. The CDR3 here is CATSPAGASNQPQHF. DNA of the CDR3: TGTGCCACCAGCCCAGCGGGGGCAAGCAATCAGCCCCAGCATTTT.

The genes are TRBV28 and TRBJ1-3; 8 bases map to TRBD1. The trim removed 3 bases at V and 3 bases at J, leaving 7 bases unmatched. Germline V CDR1 and CDR2: MDHEN, SYDVKM. CDR3 length equals 16 residues. In DNA form, the CDR3 reads TGTGCCAGCAGTTTTCAAACGACAGGGGTTGGAAACACCATATATTTT. Translated, it gives CASSFQTTGVGNTIYF.

The V and J genes are TRBV6-5 and TRBJ1-1; TRBD1 agrees at 9 bases. Germline values: CDR1 MNHEY, CDR2 SVGAGI. J was trimmed by 5 bases and V by 0 bases; bases with no gene match: 4. This CDR3 is built from 15 residues. The CDR3 bases are TGTGCCAGCAGTTACTCGGGACAGGGTAAAACTGAAGCTTTCTTT. This gives the protein CASSYSGQGKTEAFF.

The rearrangement joins TRBV11-2 to TRBJ2-3, with D perhaps matching TRBD1 or TRBD2 (5 bases each). Germline V lookup: CDR1 SGHAT, CDR2 FQNNGV. V was shortened by 0 bases and J by 2 bases, with 12 bases between the two germline ends. CDR3 length equals 16 residues. The CDR3 reads CASSLDLVGDTDTQYF. The CDR3 nucleotides are TGTGCCAGCAGCTTAGATCTAGTGGGGGACACAGATACGCAGTATTTT.

In this sample, this clone turned up a few times. The genes are TRBV6-1 and TRBJ1-1; no reliable D call. The CDR3 has 14 amino acids. CDR1 is MNHNS, CDR2 SASEGT, per germline. Trimming shortened V by 4 bases and J by 0 bases, and 9 bases separated the two germline ends. CDR3 sequence reads: CASSARSMNTEAFF. CDR3 nucleotide sequence: TGTGCCAGCAGTGCTAGAAGTATGAACACTGAAGCTTTCTTT.

V gene TRBV5-1 combines with J gene TRBJ1-2, with D possibly TRBD1 on 5 matching bases. CDR3 length equals 12 residues. V lost 5 bases and J 5 bases, leaving 10 bases between the germline ends. Germline-derived CDR1 and CDR2 are SGHRS and YFSETQ. The CDR3 protein is CASRSAGYGYTF. In nucleotides, the CDR3 is TGCGCCAGCAGATCAGCAGGGTATGGCTACACCTTC.

The chain combines TRBV25-1 with TRBJ1-2; a weak D match, TRBD1 (5 bases). V was clipped by 6 bases and J by 4 bases, with 12 bases between them. The CDR3 is 13 amino acids. Germline V gene data show CDR1 as MGHDK and CDR2 as SYGVNS. The CDR3 loop is CASRGLGVYGYTF. As DNA, the CDR3 is TGTGCCAGCAGGGGGCTTGGGGTCTATGGCTACACCTTC.

CDR3 sequence: CASSSTRTRAEAFF. CDR3 bases: TGTGCCAGCAGCTCCACCCGGACAAGGGCAGAAGCTTTCTTT. J is TRBJ1-1 and V is TRBV11-2; tentatively, D is TRBD1 (5 bases). The CDR3 is made up of 14 amino acids. With 4 bases removed from V and 8 bases from J, the gap between germline ends came to 17 bases. Looked up from germline, CDR1 is SGHAT and CDR2 is FQNNGV.

In its sample, this clone was seen a few times. The chain couples TRBV5-1 to TRBJ1-2, with D uncertain. The CDR3 has 14 amino acids. V was pared by 4 bases and J by 2 bases, with 12 bases between. Germline V gene data show CDR1 as SGHRS and CDR2 as YFSETQ. The DNA for the CDR3 is TGCGCCAGCAGCCCCACCTCGGGAAACTATGGCTACACCTTC. Translation: CASSPTSGNYGYTF.

This chain connects TRBV7-4 to TRBJ1-4; no clear D. CDR1 and CDR2 from the germline V gene are SGHVT and SQSDAQ. V lost 5 bases and J lost 8, with 12 bases in between. This CDR3 is built from 13 residues. The chain's CDR3 is CASSPAPLEKLFF. The CDR3 DNA reads TGTGCCAGCAGCCCCGCGCCGCTGGAAAAACTGTTTTTT.

The chain recombines TRBV28 with TRBJ2-7, with TRBD2 matching 8 bases. V shed 5 bases and J 4 bases; nucleotides not matched to a gene: 4. The CDR3 extends over 13 amino acids. Germline V gene sequence: CDR1 MDHEN, CDR2 SYDVKM. The CDR3 loop reads CASSISGVYEQYF. The CDR3 DNA reads as TGTGCCAGCAGTATTAGCGGGGTGTACGAGCAGTACTTC.